This T cell receptor beta chain is from a study of spatial heterogeneity in lung cancer. Across the study: Fewer alpha-chain than beta-chain sequences were consistently detected. General observations from the study: Resection blood, more than follow-up blood, showed ubiquitous expanded tumor TCRs.

The sample's time point: sample taken at primary tumor resection. The cohort: around 79 early-stage, untreated non-small cell lung cancer patients. A distinct unique molecular identifier was carried by each TCR cDNA molecule. TCRdb reprocessed the 5' RACE reads with MiXCR, giving one entry per CDR3 protein. The sample lists about 36,000 distinct CDR3 sequences; less than 8.5% were seen once. This clonotype was detected ten times or more. As yet, its antigen is unknown. Trimming stripped 2 bases from V and 0 bases from J, with 7 bases between. This CDR3 comprises 14 residues. Germline assignment: CDR1 GTSNPN and CDR2 SVGIG (reference sequence).

V and J are TRBV30 and TRBJ1-4; no firm D call. Specimen: PBMCs, collected at surgery. The TCR originated in a female donor with early-stage non-small cell lung cancer. The CDR3 bases are TGTGCCTGGAGTTACGATGCAACTAATGAAAAACTGTTTTTT. As protein: CAWSYDATNEKLFF.